These T cell receptor beta chains were read from a single sample in a study of CD8 T cells in ankylosing spondylitis. Each CDR3 protein is one row after TCRdb ran MiXCR on the 5' RACE reads. In the table there are about 240,000 distinct CDR3 sequences, approximately 9% of which are singletons. The sequenced sample was blood, either unsorted or a sorted T cell fraction (not recorded which). Receptors were obtained from a male donor with ankylosing spondylitis or in good health (not recorded which). Each CDR3 is given with its conserved first and last residue.

j_gene	v_gene	CDR3aa
TRBJ1-1	TRBV7-2	CASSLSQYWNTEAFF
TRBJ2-7	TRBV7-8	CASTGDRLTYEQYF
TRBJ1-6	TRBV20-1	CSASRIGQGVPYNSPLHF
TRBJ1-6	TRBV10-3	CAISESTQGDRNSPLHF
TRBJ2-7	TRBV6-1	CASSDPRDPRGEQYF
TRBJ2-7	TRBV12-3/TRBV12-4	CASSRRGFDEQYF
TRBJ2-7	TRBV2	CASSDFGGSTNEQYF
TRBJ1-4	TRBV5-1	CASSSFGTGGNEKLFF
TRBJ1-1	TRBV5-5	CASSWSSMNTEAFF
TRBJ1-6	TRBV6-5	CASSYPRGPNSPLHF
TRBJ2-7	TRBV7-2	CASSLTRSDEQYF
TRBJ1-3	TRBV4-2	CASSQGGTGQGNTIYF
TRBJ2-5	TRBV6-2/TRBV6-3	CASTTGKLTQYF
TRBJ2-3	TRBV15	CATSLEGDRGTDTQYF
TRBJ2-1	TRBV20-1	CSARTSGRFVNEQFF
TRBJ2-5	TRBV7-7	CASSWPLGGDNQETQYF
TRBJ2-5	TRBV7-9	CASSLVWGTRRQETQYF
TRBJ2-2	TRBV5-6	CASSLVSGRTGELFF
TRBJ1-2	TRBV7-2	CASSFRGSYTF
TRBJ1-6	TRBV5-4	CASSLGPRTDNSPLHF
TRBJ2-7	TRBV5-6	CASSSRGDSAYEQYF
TRBJ1-1	TRBV6-1	CASSEMREAFF
TRBJ2-5	TRBV12-3/TRBV12-4	CASSPTIPGQGQETQYF
TRBJ2-7	TRBV5-1	CASSPRLVTDFTYEQYF
TRBJ2-2	TRBV7-6	CASSSSEANTGELFF
TRBJ2-7	TRBV4-2	CASSLGTSIDEQYF
TRBJ1-4	TRBV4-1	CASSLSSGIDEKLFF
TRBJ2-2	TRBV7-9	CASSPGDAPNTGELFF
TRBJ1-5	TRBV5-1	CASSLDGTNNQPQHF
TRBJ2-1	TRBV7-9	CASSLNRRLSSYNEQFF
TRBJ2-5	TRBV7-9	CASSSRTSGSVAQYF
TRBJ2-7	TRBV10-3	CAISEGNEQYF
TRBJ1-6	TRBV7-2	CASSSTGVSPLHF
TRBJ1-2	TRBV5-1	CASSLSREVGYGYTF
TRBJ1-4	TRBV6-5	CASSYTATNEKLFF
TRBJ2-1	TRBV5-1	CASSAGGSYNEQFF
TRBJ1-1	TRBV5-1	CASSLRDRNTEAFF
TRBJ2-1	TRBV7-2	CASSLGSSPNIGNEQFF
TRBJ2-6	TRBV7-9	CASSPTQGTPAANVLTF
TRBJ1-1	TRBV28	CASKPPGTPPKSGAFF
TRBJ2-1	TRBV7-2	CASSEKAGTVGGEQFF
TRBJ2-1	TRBV12-3/TRBV12-4	CASSLRGLGTSGRVDNEQFF
TRBJ1-5	TRBV12-3/TRBV12-4	CASKRGHSNQPQHF